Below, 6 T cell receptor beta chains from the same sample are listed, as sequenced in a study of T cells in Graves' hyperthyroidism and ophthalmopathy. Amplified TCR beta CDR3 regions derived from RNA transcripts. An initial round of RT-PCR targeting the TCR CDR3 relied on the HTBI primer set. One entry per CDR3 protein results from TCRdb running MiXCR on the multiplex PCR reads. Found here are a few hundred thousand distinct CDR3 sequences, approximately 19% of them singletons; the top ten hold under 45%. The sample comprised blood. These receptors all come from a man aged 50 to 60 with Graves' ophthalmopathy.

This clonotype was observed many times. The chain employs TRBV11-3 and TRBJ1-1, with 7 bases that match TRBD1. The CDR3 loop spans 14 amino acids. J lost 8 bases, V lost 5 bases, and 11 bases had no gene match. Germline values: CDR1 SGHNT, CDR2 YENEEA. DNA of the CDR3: TGTGCCAGCAGCCAGGGGGGGGATTCGGAGGAAGCTTTCTTT. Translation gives CASSQGGDSEEAFF.

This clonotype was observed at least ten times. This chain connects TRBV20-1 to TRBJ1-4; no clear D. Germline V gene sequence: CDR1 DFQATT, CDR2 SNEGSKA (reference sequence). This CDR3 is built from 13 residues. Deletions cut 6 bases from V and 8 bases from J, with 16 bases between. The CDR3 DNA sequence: TGCAGTGCGTTAAGGCCGGGAACGGAAAAACTGTTTTTT. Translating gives CSALRPGTEKLFF.

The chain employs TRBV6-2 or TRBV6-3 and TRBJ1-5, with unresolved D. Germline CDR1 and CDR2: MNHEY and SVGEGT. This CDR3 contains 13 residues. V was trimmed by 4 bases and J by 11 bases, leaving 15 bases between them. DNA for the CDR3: TGTGCCAGCAGTTTCGACGGACTCTCGGCCCAGCATTTT. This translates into CASSFDGLSAQHF.

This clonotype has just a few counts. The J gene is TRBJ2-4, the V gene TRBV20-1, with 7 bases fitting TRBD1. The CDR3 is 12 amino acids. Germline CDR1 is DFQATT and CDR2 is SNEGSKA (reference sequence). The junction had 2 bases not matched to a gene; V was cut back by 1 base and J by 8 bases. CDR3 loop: CSARGQGYIQYF. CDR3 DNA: TGCAGTGCTAGAGGACAGGGTTACATTCAGTACTTC.

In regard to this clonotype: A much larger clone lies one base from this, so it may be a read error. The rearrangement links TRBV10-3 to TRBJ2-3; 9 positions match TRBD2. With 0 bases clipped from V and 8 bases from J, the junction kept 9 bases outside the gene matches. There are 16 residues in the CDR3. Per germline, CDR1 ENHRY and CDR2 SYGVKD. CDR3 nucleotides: TGTGCCATCAGTGAGTCCACTAGCGGGCCTCAGGGTACGCAGTATTTT. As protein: CAISESTSGPQGTQYF.

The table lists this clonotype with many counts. DNA of the CDR3: TGTGCCAGCAGTGGGGATGGCGAGCAGTACTTC. It yields the protein CASSGDGEQYF. V usage is TRBV2 and J usage is TRBJ2-7; D uncertain. The CDR3 runs 11 residues. V lost 4 bases and J 6 bases, leaving 7 bases between the germline ends. Germline V CDR1 and CDR2: SNHLY, FYNNEI.